What follows are 31 T cell receptor beta chains derived from one specimen sequenced in a study of blood T cell repertoires in COVID-19. Libraries were prepared by immunoSEQ multiplex PCR; TCRdb keeps only in-frame clonotypes and omits some of them. This sample has just under 40,000 clones, with 79% found just once. The sample was peripheral blood. Every receptor here comes from a man in his sixties or seventies with acute or convalescent COVID-19.

CDR3 residues: CASSVVPAVDTQYF. The CDR3 DNA follows: TGTGCCAGCAGCGTAGTGCCAGCGGTGGATACGCAGTATTTT. This chain uses TRBV9 with TRBJ2-3, with D possibly TRBD2 on 5 matching bases. V was shortened by 0 bases and J by 6 bases, with 11 bases between the two germline ends. The germline gives CDR1 SGDLS, CDR2 YYNGEE. CDR3 size: 14 residues.

This clone has more than one count but fewer than ten. The rearrangement links TRBV3-1 (or the pseudogene TRBV3-2) to TRBJ2-2; D might be TRBD1 (5 bases). This CDR3 spans 17 amino acids. V lost 0 bases and J lost 8, with 19 bases in between. The V gene's germline CDR1 is LGHDT and CDR2 YNNKEL (reference sequence). This chain's CDR3 is CASSQDRGDRWKGELFF. As DNA, the CDR3 is TGTGCCAGCAGCCAAGATCGAGGAGACAGATGGAAGGGGGAGCTGTTTTTT.

The chain links TRBV21-1 to TRBJ1-3; TRBD1 was called by the table and not checked on the DNA. TRBV21-1 is reported as a pseudogene. The CDR3 spans 12 residues. Here the CDR3 reads CASPGQSNTIYF. The CDR3 DNA sequence: TGTGCCAGCCCGGGACAGTCAAACACCATATATTTT.

The chain employs TRBV7-9 and TRBJ1-3; D possibly corresponds to TRBD1 (6 bases). CDR3 length: 17 residues. V dropped 3 bases and J dropped 2 bases, with 17 bases sitting between them. Germline loops: CDR1 SEHNR, CDR2 FQNEAQ (reference sequence). The CDR3 here is CASSFSNGGGTGNTIYF. The CDR3, as DNA: TGTGCCAGCAGCTTCTCGAATGGGGGGGGCACTGGAAACACCATATATTTT.

CDR3 protein: CASSQDPGDYNEQFF. CDR3 coding DNA: TGCGCCAGCAGCCAAGATCCGGGGGATTACAATGAGCAGTTCTTC. The genes are TRBV4-3 and TRBJ2-1; D is perhaps TRBD2 (6 bases). CDR3 length equals 15 residues. The V end was cut by 0 bases, the J end by 4 bases, with 10 bases between. Per the germline V gene, CDR1 is LGHNA and CDR2 is YSLEER.

The V call is TRBV28, the J call TRBJ2-1; 8 positions match TRBD2. CDR1 MDHEN and CDR2 SYDVKM come from the germline V gene. V shed 3 bases and J 5 bases; nucleotides not matched to a gene: 3. The CDR3 consists of 14 residues. CDR3 sequence (DNA): TGTGCCAGCAGTTTGCGGGAGGCTCACAATGAGCAGTTCTTC. Translating gives CASSLREAHNEQFF. The full variable domain, in which reference TRBV28 and TRBJ2-1 provide the parts outside the CDR3, is DVKVTQSSRYLVKRTGEKVFLECVQDMDHENMFWYRQDPGLGLRLIYFSYDVKMKEKGDIPEGYSVSREKKERFSLILESASTNQTSMYLCASSLREAHNEQFFGPGTRLTVL.

The chain combines TRBV18 with TRBJ1-3; D not resolved. The germline CDR1 and CDR2 sequences are KGHSH and LQKENI. Trimming shortened V by 0 bases and J by 2 bases, and 11 bases separated the two germline ends. The CDR3 has 16 residues. The CDR3 region has the DNA TGTGCCAGCTCACCACCAGGAGTACTCGCTGGAAACACCATATATTTT. It yields the protein CASSPPGVLAGNTIYF.

The rearrangement joins TRBV5-4 to TRBJ2-7; TRBD2 aligns across 7 bases. J lost 0 bases, V lost 4 bases, and 7 bases had no gene match. Germline CDR1 is SGHNT and CDR2 is YYREEE (reference sequence). CDR3 length equals 15 residues. The CDR3 protein is CASSGTSESSYEQYF. CDR3 bases: TGTGCCAGCAGCGGAACTAGCGAAAGCTCCTACGAGCAGTACTTC.

This chain links TRBV3-1 (or the pseudogene TRBV3-2) with TRBJ1-1, with D possibly being TRBD1 (5 bases). CDR3 length: 13 amino acids. Per the germline V gene, CDR1 is LGHDT and CDR2 is YNNKEL (reference sequence). V lost 1 base to trimming and J lost 5 bases, with 8 bases between them. The CDR3 is CASSQGRGTEAFF. The DNA of the CDR3 is TGTGCCAGCAGCCAAGGCCGGGGGACTGAAGCTTTCTTT.

In this sample, this clone turned up a few times. This sequence joins TRBV4-1 and TRBJ1-1; TRBD1 matches 9 bases. J was trimmed by 4 bases and V by 2 bases; bases with no gene match: 11. The germline gives CDR1 MGHRA, CDR2 YSYEKL. The CDR3 loop spans 17 amino acids. CDR3 sequence: CASSQQATGGKVTEAFF. CDR3 sequence (DNA): TGCGCCAGCAGCCAACAAGCTACAGGGGGCAAAGTCACTGAAGCTTTCTTT.

The chain is built from TRBV5-1 and TRBJ1-1; 7 positions agree with TRBD1. The V and J ends lost 5 bases and 3 bases, in that order; junction bases with no gene match: 13. This CDR3 has 16 residues. Germline V gene sequence: CDR1 SGHRS, CDR2 YFSETQ. The CDR3 DNA is TGCGCCAGCAGTCCGAGCCGGGCAGGGGGAGACACTGAAGCTTTCTTT. This translates into CASSPSRAGGDTEAFF.

V usage is TRBV10-3 and J usage is TRBJ2-3, with D perhaps matching TRBD2 (7 bases). The CDR3 is 14 residues long. Trimming removed 0 bases at V and 6 bases at J, with 10 bases between. Germline V lookup: CDR1 ENHRY, CDR2 SYGVKD. The CDR3 sequence: CAISESKGGDTQYF. The CDR3 bases are TGTGCCATCAGTGAGTCCAAGGGGGGGGATACGCAGTATTTT.

This sequence joins TRBV20-1 and TRBJ2-7; possibly TRBD2 for D (5 bases). V was shortened by 3 bases and J by 4 bases, with 16 bases between the two germline ends. Germline V CDR1 and CDR2: DFQATT, SNEGSKA (reference sequence). This CDR3 region has 14 residues. DNA for the CDR3: TGCAGTGCTAGTACACCTTTAGACTATTACGAGCAGTACTTC. It yields the protein CSASTPLDYYEQYF.

The rearrangement links TRBV14 to TRBJ2-1; perhaps TRBD1 as D (5 bases). This CDR3 is 16 amino acids long. CDR1 is SGHDN, CDR2 FVKESK, per germline. With 2 bases removed from V and 4 bases from J, the gap between germline ends came to 15 bases. The CDR3 here is CASSQFVGVSYNEQFF. The DNA for the CDR3 is TGTGCCAGCAGCCAATTCGTAGGGGTCTCGTACAATGAGCAGTTCTTC.

This chain uses TRBV18 with TRBJ1-2; no definite D call. The CDR3 is 15 residues long. V gave up 6 bases and J gave up 4 bases, with 18 bases separating them. Germline V lookup: CDR1 KGHSH, CDR2 LQKENI. The CDR3 DNA reads TGTGCCAGCTCCGGACCGGAGGGAGAGGGCTATGGCTACACCTTC. Translation gives CASSGPEGEGYGYTF.

The chain combines TRBV11-2 with TRBJ2-5, with unresolved D. Germline V CDR1 and CDR2: SGHAT, FQNNGV. Trimming shortened V by 0 bases and J by 3 bases, and 2 bases separated the two germline ends. This CDR3 region has 12 residues. CDR3 in amino acids: CASSLDEETQYF. CDR3 in DNA: TGTGCCAGCAGCTTAGACGAAGAGACCCAGTACTTC.

This chain links TRBV29-1 with TRBJ2-7; 8 nucleotides match TRBD1. The CDR3 is 12 amino acids. Per germline, CDR1 SQVTM and CDR2 ANQGSEA. V dropped 6 bases and J dropped 7; count of bases not matched to a gene: 8. This chain's CDR3 is CSVLQGGEEQYF. CDR3 DNA sequence: TGCAGCGTCCTACAGGGGGGAGAGGAGCAGTACTTC.

The rearrangement joins TRBV29-1 to TRBJ2-5, with a possible D match to TRBD2 (6 bases). Germline V lookup: CDR1 SQVTM, CDR2 ANQGSEA. V dropped 7 bases and J dropped 4 bases, with 13 bases sitting between them. This CDR3 comprises 12 residues. The CDR3 sequence is CSGRGAGETQYF. CDR3 nucleotide sequence: TGCAGCGGTCGGGGAGCGGGAGAGACCCAGTACTTC.

This clone was observed many times. In nucleotides, the CDR3 is TGTGCCAGCAGGATCTCTGTGGCGGGCCTCAATGAGCAGTTCTTC. It is translated as CASRISVAGLNEQFF. This sequence joins TRBV13 and TRBJ2-1; tentatively, D is TRBD2 (5 bases). The germline CDR1 and CDR2 sequences are PRHDT and FYEKMQ (reference sequence). This CDR3 is built from 15 residues. V was clipped by 6 bases and J by 6 bases, with 18 bases between them.

The CDR3 DNA reads TGTGCCAGCAGCCAGGCCTATGGCTACACCTTC. This encodes CASSQAYGYTF. The genes are TRBV3-1 (or the pseudogene TRBV3-2) and TRBJ1-2; no clear D. CDR1 is LGHDT and CDR2 is YNNKEL in the germline V gene (reference sequence). The CDR3 contains 11 residues. The V gene lost 3 bases and the J gene lost 4 bases, with 3 bases spanning the gap.

This clone was found once. The chain combines TRBV5-1 with TRBJ2-7; TRBD1 might be the D (6 bases). V was shortened by 1 base and J by 1 base, with 9 bases between the two germline ends. This CDR3 region has 14 residues. Per the germline V gene, CDR1 is SGHRS and CDR2 is YFSETQ. In DNA, the CDR3 is TGCGCCAGCAGCTTGCTTCAGGGGTCCTACGAGCAGTACTTC. It is translated as CASSLLQGSYEQYF. The full variable domain, completed using reference TRBV5-1 and TRBJ2-7, is KAGVTQTPRYLIKTRGQQVTLSCSPISGHRSVSWYQQTPGQGLQFLFEYFSETQRNKGNFPGRFSGRQFSNSRSEMNVSTLELGDSALYLCASSLLQGSYEQYFGPGTRLTVT.

This sequence joins TRBV11-3 and TRBJ2-3; 13 nucleotides align to TRBD2. The V and J ends lost 4 bases and 4 bases, in that order; junction bases with no gene match: 5. CDR1 and CDR2 from the germline V gene are SGHNT and YENEEA. The CDR3 loop spans 16 amino acids. The CDR3 bases are TGTGCCAGCAGCTCGGGACTAGCGGGAATTGCAGATACGCAGTATTTT. This encodes CASSSGLAGIADTQYF.

The chain has TRBV24-1 and TRBJ2-7, with D tentatively TRBD2 (7 bases). This CDR3 spans 14 amino acids. Trimming removed 4 bases from V and 5 bases from J, with 14 bases in between. In germline, CDR1 is KGHDR, CDR2 SFDVKD. The CDR3 sequence: CATSEAGARDEQYF. DNA for the CDR3: TGTGCCACCAGTGAGGCGGGGGCGAGGGACGAGCAGTACTTC.

Remarks on this clone: This CDR3 is also generated by other DNA sequences in the sample. The chain carries TRBV11-3 and TRBJ2-7, with 7 nucleotides matching TRBD2. The V gene end was trimmed by 3 bases and the J gene end by 4 bases; junction bases not matched to a gene: 3. The CDR3 totals 13 residues. CDR1 is SGHNT, CDR2 YENEEA, per germline. CDR3 loop: CASSLGGEYEQYF. The CDR3 bases are TGTGCCAGCAGCTTGGGGGGGGAATACGAGCAGTACTTC.

The chain is built from TRBV19 and TRBJ1-2; tentative D call: TRBD1 (6 bases). CDR1 and CDR2 (germline): LNHDA, SQIVND (reference sequence). V was pared by 3 bases and J by 3 bases, with 17 bases between. The CDR3 runs to 16 residues. This CDR3 reads CASSISTGTGYYGYTF. The CDR3 nucleotides read TGTGCCAGTAGTATTTCGACAGGAACCGGATACTATGGCTACACCTTC. The full variable domain, in which reference TRBV19 and TRBJ1-2 provide the parts outside the CDR3, is DGGITQSPKYLFRKEGQNVTLSCEQNLNHDAMYWYRQDPGQGLRLIYYSQIVNDFQKGDIAEGYSVSREKKESFPLTVTSAQKNPTAFYLCASSISTGTGYYGYTFGSGTRLTVV.

As concerns this clone: At one end, the junction sequence differs from germline, possibly due to a read error. The chain carries TRBV7-7 and TRBJ2-7; a possible D gene is TRBD2 (6 bases). This CDR3 spans 15 amino acids. The germline CDR1 and CDR2 sequences are SSHAT and FNYEAQ (reference sequence). The CDR3 nucleotides are TGTGCTAGCAGCTTAGATCTAGCGAGCACTTACGAGCAGTACTTC. It specifies CASSLDLASTYEQYF. The variable domain in full, completed from reference TRBV7-7 and TRBJ2-7, reads GAGVSQSPRYKVTKRGQDVTLRCDPISSHATLYWYQQALGQGPEFLTYFNYEAQPDKSGLPSDRFSAERPEGSISTLTIQRTEQRDSAMYRCASSLDLASTYEQYFGPGTRLTVT.

There are a few counts of this clone. V usage is TRBV6-2 or TRBV6-3 and J usage is TRBJ2-7, with TRBD2 matching over 8 bases. The CDR3 runs to 14 residues. Unmatched junction bases numbered 3, after V lost 2 bases and J lost 3 bases. Germline V gene sequence: CDR1 MNHEY, CDR2 SVGEGT. The CDR3 coding sequence is TGTGCCAGCAGTTACCGGGAGGGCTACTACGAGCAGTACTTC. Translation: CASSYREGYYEQYF.

The chain uses TRBV7-3 and TRBJ2-1, with 12 bases fitting TRBD2. The CDR3 loop spans 23 amino acids. V lost 1 base, J lost 8 bases, and 27 bases stayed unmatched. Germline V gene data show CDR1 as SGHTA and CDR2 as FQGTGA. CDR3 DNA sequence: TGTGCCAGCAGCTTAAATGGACACTTCGCCCCCATCCTAGCGGGAGGGCCGGGGGATGAGCAGTTCTTC. Encoded protein: CASSLNGHFAPILAGGPGDEQFF.

A few counts support this clone. The chain recombines TRBV6-6 with TRBJ2-7, with D unclear. The CDR3 contains 12 residues. V dropped 6 bases and J dropped 9 bases, with 15 bases sitting between them. Germline loops: CDR1 MNHNY, CDR2 SVGAGI (reference sequence). The CDR3 DNA sequence: TGTGCCAGCAGATCCCCAGGCAACGGGCAGTACTTC. Protein: CASRSPGNGQYF.

The rearrangement uses TRBV19 and TRBJ1-2; 7 bases agree with TRBD1. With 2 bases clipped from V and 6 bases from J, the junction kept 9 bases outside the gene matches. The germline V gene encodes CDR1 LNHDA and CDR2 SQIVND (reference sequence). This CDR3 spans 15 amino acids. The CDR3 DNA reads as TGTGCCAGTAGTATAAGACAGGGTGGACGGGATGGCTACACCTTC. Protein: CASSIRQGGRDGYTF.

This sequence joins TRBV5-6 and TRBJ2-5, with TRBD2 matching 7 bases. V was clipped by 2 bases and J by 5 bases; unmatched bases: 9. Germline CDR1 and CDR2: SGHDT and YYEEEE. The CDR3 is 15 residues long. The CDR3 protein is CASSFDGEGRETQYF. Written as DNA, the CDR3 is TGTGCCAGCAGCTTTGACGGGGAGGGGAGGGAGACCCAGTACTTC.